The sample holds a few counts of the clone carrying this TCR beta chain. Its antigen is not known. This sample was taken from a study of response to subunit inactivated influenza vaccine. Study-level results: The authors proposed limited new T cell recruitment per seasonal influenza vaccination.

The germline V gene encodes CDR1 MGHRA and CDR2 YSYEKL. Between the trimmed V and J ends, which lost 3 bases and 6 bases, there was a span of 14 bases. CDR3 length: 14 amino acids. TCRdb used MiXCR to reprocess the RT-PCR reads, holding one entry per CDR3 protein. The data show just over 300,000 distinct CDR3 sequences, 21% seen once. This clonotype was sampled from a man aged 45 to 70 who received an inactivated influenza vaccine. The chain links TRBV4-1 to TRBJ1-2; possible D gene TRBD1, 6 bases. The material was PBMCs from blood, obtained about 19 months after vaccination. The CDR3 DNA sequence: TGCGCCAGCAGCCACACTCAGGGGAGCGATGGCTACACCTTC. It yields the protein CASSHTQGSDGYTF.